These 27 T cell receptor beta chains were all obtained from the same sample, sequenced in a study of blood T cell repertoires in COVID-19. The repertoire was sequenced with immunoSEQ multiplex PCR; TCRdb's copy has only in-frame clones and lacks some. This sample has 280,000 or so clones; 87% occur once, and the top ten carry about 5.7%. Sequenced: PBMCs or T cells enriched from blood (not recorded which). These receptors were obtained from a woman aged 35 to 49 who had recovered from COVID-19.

This chain connects TRBV3-1 (or the pseudogene TRBV3-2) to TRBJ2-1; 9 nucleotides line up with TRBD2. V shed 4 bases, J shed 6 bases, and the junction held 4 bases outside the gene matches. Germline loops: CDR1 LGHDT, CDR2 YNNKEL (reference sequence). The CDR3 contains 14 residues. CDR3 residues: CASSPLAGVNEQFF. DNA for the CDR3: TGTGCCAGCAGCCCCTTAGCGGGGGTCAATGAGCAGTTCTTC.

This chain connects TRBV29-1 to TRBJ2-7, with TRBD2 matching over 10 bases. With V trimmed by 6 bases and J by 3 bases, 8 bases remained unmatched. The V gene's germline CDR1 is SQVTM and CDR2 ANQGSEA. The CDR3 contains 14 residues. DNA of the CDR3: TGCAGCGTAGCCAGCGGGGGGGGGCACTACGAGCAGTACTTC. Protein product: CSVASGGGHYEQYF.

This clone was detected once. V usage is TRBV4-3 and J usage is TRBJ2-1; 10 bases agree with TRBD2. The CDR3 totals 14 residues. Trimming took 8 bases from V and 12 from J; bases not matched to a gene: 13. CDR1 and CDR2 from the germline V gene are LGHNA and YSLEER. In DNA, the CDR3 is TGCGCCAGCGCACTAGCGGGGCTCCGGGGAGGGCAGTTCTTC. Protein sequence: CASALAGLRGGQFF.

The chain carries TRBV3-1 (or the pseudogene TRBV3-2) and TRBJ2-3; 14 nucleotides line up with TRBD2. Germline-derived CDR1 and CDR2 are LGHDT and YNNKEL (reference sequence). With V trimmed by 6 bases and J by 4 bases, 0 bases remained unmatched. This CDR3 has 14 residues. The CDR3 is CASRTSGRADTQYF. For the CDR3, the DNA is TGTGCCAGCAGGACTAGCGGGAGGGCAGATACGCAGTATTTT.

This rearrangement joins TRBV7-2 to TRBJ2-3; 11 nucleotides agree with TRBD2. The CDR3 covers 15 residues. Germline V gene sequence: CDR1 SGHTA, CDR2 FQGNSA. V trimming: 4 bases; J trimming: 4 bases; junction bases outside the gene matches: 4. The CDR3 spells CASSYKGLAADTQYF. CDR3 bases: TGTGCCAGCAGCTACAAGGGACTAGCGGCAGATACGCAGTATTTT.

This chain links TRBV9 with TRBJ2-3, with D possibly being TRBD2 (6 bases). V dropped 4 bases and J dropped 3 bases, with 9 bases sitting between them. Looked up from germline, CDR1 is SGDLS and CDR2 is YYNGEE. There are 13 residues in the CDR3. This CDR3 is CASSFGGTDTQYF. The CDR3 DNA is TGTGCCAGCAGCTTCGGGGGAACAGATACGCAGTATTTT.

The genes are TRBV18 and TRBJ2-5; D unresolved. V dropped 4 bases and J dropped 5 bases, with 11 bases sitting between them. Germline V gives CDR1 KGHSH, CDR2 LQKENI. CDR3 length: 13 residues. CDR3 sequence reads: CASSLTQAETQYF. As DNA, the CDR3 is TGTGCCAGCTCACTTACGCAGGCTGAGACCCAGTACTTC.

The table lists this clone with many counts. The V call is TRBV2, the J call TRBJ2-3; D may be TRBD2 (6 bases). V lost 4 bases and J 0 bases, leaving 8 bases between the germline ends. The CDR3 length is 14 residues. Germline V gene sequence: CDR1 SNHLY, CDR2 FYNNEI. DNA of the CDR3: TGTGCCAGCAGTGTGGGACTGAGCACAGATACGCAGTATTTT. As protein: CASSVGLSTDTQYF.

The chain has TRBV11-2 and TRBJ1-5; 8 positions match TRBD1. The CDR3 consists of 15 residues. Per germline, CDR1 SGHAT and CDR2 FQNNGV. With V trimmed by 3 bases and J by 2 bases, 3 bases remained unmatched. In DNA form, the CDR3 reads TGTGCCAGCAGCTTCGGACAGGGCCGCAATCAGCCCCAGCATTTT. The encoded protein is CASSFGQGRNQPQHF.

The chain links TRBV3-1 (or the pseudogene TRBV3-2) to TRBJ2-3; D possibly corresponds to TRBD2 (5 bases). The CDR3 covers 14 residues. Per the germline V gene, CDR1 is LGHDT and CDR2 is YNNKEL (reference sequence). V dropped 4 bases and J dropped 4 bases, with 12 bases sitting between them. The CDR3 DNA reads as TGTGCCAGCAGCCCCGAGGGTCTAGCAGATACGCAGTATTTT. This encodes CASSPEGLADTQYF.

This chain joins TRBV30 and TRBJ2-5, with 7 positions matching TRBD1. The ends lost 0 bases at V and 2 bases at J; junction bases unmatched: 3. CDR1 is GTSNPN, CDR2 SVGIG, per germline (reference sequence). There are 14 residues in the CDR3. The CDR3 DNA follows: TGTGCCTGGAGTGTAGGGACAGTACAAGAGACCCAGTACTTC. This codes for CAWSVGTVQETQYF.

The rearrangement uses TRBV30 and TRBJ1-6, with D unresolved. This CDR3 region has 13 residues. Germline V CDR1 and CDR2: GTSNPN, SVGIG (reference sequence). The V gene lost 3 bases and the J gene lost 3 bases, with 6 bases spanning the gap. CDR3 sequence: CAWRLYYNSPLHF. The CDR3 coding sequence is TGTGCCTGGAGGCTCTACTATAATTCACCCCTCCACTTT.

The V and J genes are TRBV9 and TRBJ1-2, with D perhaps TRBD1 (6 bases). V gave up 5 bases and J gave up 2 bases, with 13 bases separating them. This CDR3 region has 14 residues. Germline CDR1 and CDR2: SGDLS and YYNGEE. DNA of the CDR3: TGTGCCAGCAGTCAGGGGCTCACAAACTATGGCTACACCTTC. This encodes CASSQGLTNYGYTF.

This clone appeared once. The chain joins TRBV21-1 to TRBJ2-2; the D call of TRBD1 is as the table states it, not checked on the DNA. TRBV21-1 is recorded as a pseudogene. This CDR3 contains 19 residues. CDR3 nucleotide sequence: TGTGCCAGCAGCAATGCCCTGGACAGGGGGCGACTACTCACCGGGGAGCTGTTTTTT. Translated: CASSNALDRGRLLTGELFF.

V usage is TRBV6-5 and J usage is TRBJ2-7, with D possibly matching TRBD2 (5 bases). Trimming removed 7 bases from V and 3 bases from J, with 10 bases in between. This CDR3 is 12 amino acids long. CDR1 is MNHEY, CDR2 SVGAGI, per germline. In nucleotides, the CDR3 is TGTGCCAGCAAAAACGGGATCTACGAGCAGTACTTC. Amino acids: CASKNGIYEQYF.

The V call is TRBV4-3, the J call TRBJ2-7; D call uncertain. The CDR3 extends over 15 amino acids. V was clipped by 1 base and J by 4 bases, with 14 bases between them. CDR1 is LGHNA, CDR2 YSLEER, per germline. The CDR3 reads CASSQAYPPGYEQYF. The CDR3 region has the DNA TGCGCCAGCAGCCAAGCCTATCCCCCAGGTTACGAGCAGTACTTC.

The chain is built from TRBV3-1 (or the pseudogene TRBV3-2) and TRBJ1-1; 8 positions agree with TRBD1. Germline lookup yields CDR1 LGHDT and CDR2 YNNKEL (reference sequence). The V gene end was trimmed by 10 bases and the J gene end by 0 bases; junction bases not matched to a gene: 10. This CDR3 has 15 amino acids. The CDR3 sequence: CATTGTGSMNTEAFF. The CDR3 nucleotides are TGTGCCACTACCGGGACAGGAAGCATGAACACTGAAGCTTTCTTT.

J is TRBJ2-3 and V is TRBV6-5; D perhaps matches TRBD2 (6 bases). V lost 0 bases to trimming and J lost 4 bases, with 8 bases between them. This CDR3 has 14 residues. Germline CDR1 reads MNHEY; CDR2 reads SVGAGI. CDR3 sequence (DNA): TGTGCCAGCAGTTACTCGACGGGAGCAGATACGCAGTATTTT. Its protein product is CASSYSTGADTQYF.

V usage is TRBV19 and J usage is TRBJ1-5; D remains unclear. The ends were cut back, 3 bases at V and 7 bases at J, with 10 bases in the middle. The CDR3 sequence is 13 residues long. Germline lookup yields CDR1 LNHDA and CDR2 SQIVND (reference sequence). The CDR3 sequence: CASSIRRRQPQHF. In nucleotides, the CDR3 is TGTGCCAGTAGTATCCGGAGAAGACAGCCCCAGCATTTT. The full variable domain, completed using reference TRBV19 and TRBJ1-5, is DGGITQSPKYLFRKEGQNVTLSCEQNLNHDAMYWYRQDPGQGLRLIYYSQIVNDFQKGDIAEGYSVSREKKESFPLTVTSAQKNPTAFYLCASSIRRRQPQHFGDGTRLSIL.

The V gene is TRBV27, the J gene TRBJ2-7; 7 bases agree with TRBD2. This CDR3 contains 13 residues. Per germline, CDR1 MNHEY and CDR2 SMNVEV (reference sequence). The ends lost 7 bases at V and 0 bases at J; junction bases unmatched: 3. The CDR3 nucleotides read TGTGCCAGCACTGCGGGGGACTCCTACGAGCAGTACTTC. Translated: CASTAGDSYEQYF.

This clone was recorded a few times. The V and J genes are TRBV28 and TRBJ2-2; D might be TRBD1 (6 bases). V shed 5 bases and J shed 7 bases, with 17 bases lying between them. The germline V gene encodes CDR1 MDHEN and CDR2 SYDVKM. This CDR3 contains 15 residues. The chain's CDR3 is CASSGTTKGVGELFF. The DNA of the CDR3 is TGTGCCAGCAGTGGCACAACTAAGGGGGTCGGGGAGCTGTTTTTT.

The chain has TRBV11-2 and TRBJ2-2; the D gene is possibly TRBD2 (6 bases). Germline loops: CDR1 SGHAT, CDR2 FQNNGV. Trimming removed 5 bases from V and 6 bases from J, with 10 bases in between. The CDR3 loop spans 13 amino acids. The CDR3 spells CASSPTGAGELFF. The DNA for the CDR3 is TGTGCCAGCAGCCCAACGGGGGCCGGGGAGCTGTTTTTT.

This sequence joins TRBV7-3 and TRBJ2-7; D is uncertain. Between the trimmed V and J ends, which lost 6 bases and 1 base, there was a span of 10 bases. CDR3 size: 13 residues. CDR1 SGHTA and CDR2 FQGTGA come from the germline V gene. CDR3 nucleotides: TGTGCCAGCAGTCCCGGGTTATCCTACGAGCAGTACTTC. Translating gives CASSPGLSYEQYF.

The J gene is TRBJ2-2, the V gene TRBV2, with D possibly matching TRBD2 (5 bases). CDR3 length equals 11 residues. With 7 bases removed from V and 6 bases from J, the gap between germline ends came to 6 bases. CDR1 SNHLY and CDR2 FYNNEI come from the germline V gene. CDR3 in amino acids: CASTRAGELFF. DNA for the CDR3: TGTGCCAGCACGCGGGCCGGGGAGCTGTTTTTT.

The chain is built from TRBV19 and TRBJ1-5; 7 bases agree with TRBD1. Germline trimming cut 4 bases from V and 4 bases from J; bases unmatched to any gene: 7. CDR1 LNHDA and CDR2 SQIVND come from the germline V gene (reference sequence). The CDR3 is made up of 15 amino acids. The CDR3 DNA reads TGTGCCAGTAGTAGACAACAGGGGACTAATCAGCCCCAGCATTTT. It codes for CASSRQQGTNQPQHF.

V usage is TRBV7-3 and J usage is TRBJ2-1, with TRBD2 as a possible D gene (6 bases). Per germline, CDR1 SGHTA and CDR2 FQGTGA. The V and J ends lost 2 bases and 3 bases respectively, with 11 bases between them. The CDR3 covers 15 residues. CDR3: CASSLGGVGYNEQFF. DNA of the CDR3: TGTGCCAGCAGCTTAGGCGGGGTGGGCTACAATGAGCAGTTCTTC.

The CDR3: CASSYPPSFDEQYF. The CDR3 coding sequence is TGTGCCAGCAGCTATCCCCCTAGTTTCGACGAGCAGTACTTC. This chain joins TRBV7-9 and TRBJ2-7; D uncertain. Germline CDR1 SEHNR, CDR2 FQNEAQ (reference sequence). The CDR3 totals 14 residues. V was pared by 4 bases and J by 5 bases, with 15 bases between.